This TCR beta chain was documented in a study of blood T cells in healthy people across ages. Study-level results: Unknown donor CMV status possibly confounded expanded clonotype changes. PBMCs that were unsorted prevented a conclusive naive versus antigen-experienced comparison. Per million T cells, TCR beta diversity dropped roughly linearly as age increased.

In the case of this clonotype: No antigen is known for it.

Trimming left V 3 bases short and J 1 base short, with 12 bases between. Germline CDR1 ENHRY, CDR2 SYGVKD. This CDR3 is built from 15 residues. Primed by a sample-barcoded 5' primer and a J-beta primer mix, a second PCR proceeded for about 7 to 12 cycles. Each sample provided no less than 2.5 million CDR3-containing paired-end reads. MiXCR, applied by TCRdb to the 5' RACE reads, yields one record per CDR3 protein. The data show about 770,000 distinct CDR3 sequences, around two fifths seen once. The TCR comes from a man aged 55 to 70 in good health. The chain combines TRBV10-3 with TRBJ2-5; D not certain. Sequencing used blood. Here the CDR3 DNA reads TGTGCCATCAGTGAATGGACCGACCGCCAAGAGACCCAGTACTTC. Its protein is CAISEWTDRQETQYF.